The rows below give T cell receptor beta chains drawn from one sample of a study of identical twins. One entry per CDR3 protein, called by TCRdb with MiXCR from the 5' RACE reads. The sample includes under 250,000 distinct CDR3 sequences, approximately 9% of them seen just once. Sequencing used memory (CD45RO+) T cells sorted from blood. The receptor set was obtained from a woman between 18 and 30 years old in good health. The CDR3 runs from the conserved cysteine through the conserved F or W. The order of the fields is J gene, V gene, clone size, D gene, CDR3 DNA, CDR3 protein. A D gene is named only where the DNA matches it firmly. Rows may omit the clone size; those that give it use once, few, many or a size class.

J gene: TRBJ2-2; V gene: TRBV19; clone size: once; D gene: NA; CDR3 DNA: TGTGCCAGTAGTAAGAACGGGCAGAACACCGGGGAGCTGTTTTTT; CDR3 protein: CASSKNGQNTGELFF
J gene: TRBJ1-3; V gene: TRBV6-5; clone size: NA; D gene: NA; CDR3 DNA: TGTGCCAGCAGTTACGGCGGACAGACTGGAAACACCATATATTTT; CDR3 protein: CASSYGGQTGNTIYF
J gene: TRBJ2-2; V gene: TRBV6-2/TRBV6-3; clone size: once; D gene: NA; CDR3 DNA: TGTCCCAGCAGTTACCGACGTGGGCTAGCGCTGAAAACCGGGGAGCTGTTTTTT; CDR3 protein: CPSSYRRGLALKTGELFF
J gene: TRBJ2-1; V gene: TRBV7-9; clone size: NA; D gene: NA; CDR3 DNA: TGTGCCAGCAGCTTAGGAGGACAGGAGCAGTTCTTC; CDR3 protein: CASSLGGQEQFF
J gene: TRBJ1-1; V gene: TRBV6-5; clone size: few; D gene: TRBD1; CDR3 DNA: TGTGCCAGCAGTTACGATACACAGGGGATGGGCGCTGAAGCTTTCTTT; CDR3 protein: CASSYDTQGMGAEAFF
J gene: TRBJ1-2; V gene: TRBV6-1; clone size: NA; D gene: TRBD1; CDR3 DNA: TGTGCCAGCATAACCCGGGACAGTAATGGCTACACCTTC; CDR3 protein: CASITRDSNGYTF
J gene: TRBJ2-5; V gene: TRBV20-1; clone size: NA; D gene: TRBD1; CDR3 DNA: TGCAGTGTCCGACCGGGACAGGGGCAACAAGAGACCCAGTACTTC; CDR3 protein: CSVRPGQGQQETQYF
J gene: TRBJ1-1; V gene: TRBV27; clone size: NA; D gene: NA; CDR3 DNA: TGTGCCAGCAAGCAACAGGCGGTTATGAACACTGAAGCTTTCTTT; CDR3 protein: CASKQQAVMNTEAFF
J gene: TRBJ2-1; V gene: TRBV20-1; clone size: once; D gene: NA; CDR3 DNA: TGCAGTACCGCGAGGGGGGAGCGATGGGATGAGCAGTTCTTC; CDR3 protein: CSTARGERWDEQFF
J gene: TRBJ2-3; V gene: TRBV5-5; clone size: NA; D gene: NA; CDR3 DNA: TGTGCCAGCACCACCGTCGGGGATACGCAGTATTTT; CDR3 protein: CASTTVGDTQYF
J gene: TRBJ1-4; V gene: TRBV6-5; clone size: many; D gene: NA; CDR3 DNA: TGTGCCAGCAGTTACGCCAAACGGGGTGAAAAACTGTTTTTT; CDR3 protein: CASSYAKRGEKLFF
J gene: TRBJ1-4; V gene: TRBV12-3/TRBV12-4; clone size: many; D gene: NA; CDR3 DNA: TGTGCCAGCAGTTTAATATGGCAGGGAGATGAAAAACTGTTTTTT; CDR3 protein: CASSLIWQGDEKLFF
J gene: TRBJ2-5; V gene: TRBV7-9; clone size: few; D gene: TRBD2; CDR3 DNA: TGTGCCAGCAGCCCGCCGACTAGCGGGGCGGAGACCCAGTACTTC; CDR3 protein: CASSPPTSGAETQYF
J gene: TRBJ2-7; V gene: TRBV18; clone size: NA; D gene: NA; CDR3 DNA: TGTGCCAGCTCACCAGGTGAGGGGTCCTACGAGCAGTACTTC; CDR3 protein: CASSPGEGSYEQYF
J gene: TRBJ1-2; V gene: TRBV7-3; clone size: NA; D gene: TRBD1; CDR3 DNA: TGTGCCAGCAGCCCCGACAGGGACGGGTATGGCTACACCTTC; CDR3 protein: CASSPDRDGYGYTF
J gene: TRBJ2-5; V gene: TRBV20-1; clone size: NA; D gene: TRBD2; CDR3 DNA: TGCAGTACGGCCGCAGGCGGGAGAGAGACCCAGTACTTC; CDR3 protein: CSTAAGGRETQYF
J gene: TRBJ1-3; V gene: TRBV7-2; clone size: few; D gene: NA; CDR3 DNA: TGTGCCAGCAGTACACAGGCCCCCGGAAACACCATATATTTT; CDR3 protein: CASSTQAPGNTIYF
J gene: TRBJ1-1; V gene: TRBV7-9; clone size: many; D gene: TRBD1; CDR3 DNA: TGTGCCAGCAGCCGAACCGGGACAGGGGACCTGAACACTGAAGCTTTCTTT; CDR3 protein: CASSRTGTGDLNTEAFF